This T cell receptor (beta chain) was profiled in a study of tumor-infiltrating lymphocytes in oesophageal squamous cell carcinoma. In regard to this clonotype: It may be a read error: a sequence one base away is much more abundant.

TCRdb redid the calling of the PCR reads with MiXCR, one entry per CDR3 protein. The table has 20,000 to 25,000 distinct CDR3 sequences, over 30% seen once. Germline CDR1 is MNHNS and CDR2 is SASEGT. This CDR3 region has 15 residues. Trimming shortened V by 7 bases and J by 3 bases, and 13 bases separated the two germline ends. The receptor was isolated from a female donor with esophageal squamous cell carcinoma. The sample taken for sequencing was esophageal tumor tissue. The rearrangement uses TRBV6-1 and TRBJ1-6; no firm D call. The CDR3 sequence: CASIPQALYNSPLHF. The CDR3 DNA sequence: TGTGCCAGCATTCCCCAGGCCCTCTATAATTCACCCCTCCACTTT.